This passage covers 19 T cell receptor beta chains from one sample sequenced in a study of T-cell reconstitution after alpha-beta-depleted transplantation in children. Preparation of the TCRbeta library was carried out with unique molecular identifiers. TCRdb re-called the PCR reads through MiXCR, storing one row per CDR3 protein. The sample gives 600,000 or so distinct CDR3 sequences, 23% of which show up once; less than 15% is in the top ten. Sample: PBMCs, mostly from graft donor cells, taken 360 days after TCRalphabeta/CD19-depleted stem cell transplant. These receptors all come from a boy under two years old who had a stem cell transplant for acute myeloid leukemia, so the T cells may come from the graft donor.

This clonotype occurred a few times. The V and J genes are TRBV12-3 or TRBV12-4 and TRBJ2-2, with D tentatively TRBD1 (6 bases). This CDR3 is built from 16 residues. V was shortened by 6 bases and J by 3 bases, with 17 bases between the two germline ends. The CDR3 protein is CASSPRGTTYTGELFF. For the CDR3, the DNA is TGTGCCAGCAGCCCTAGAGGGACAACTTACACCGGGGAGCTGTTTTTT.

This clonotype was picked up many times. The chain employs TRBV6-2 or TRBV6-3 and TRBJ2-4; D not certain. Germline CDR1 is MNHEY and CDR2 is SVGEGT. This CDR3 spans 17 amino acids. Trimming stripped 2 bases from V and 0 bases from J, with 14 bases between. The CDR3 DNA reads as TGTGCCAGCAGTTACCTTCGTTCCGTACTAGCCAAAAACATTCAGTACTTC. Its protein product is CASSYLRSVLAKNIQYF.

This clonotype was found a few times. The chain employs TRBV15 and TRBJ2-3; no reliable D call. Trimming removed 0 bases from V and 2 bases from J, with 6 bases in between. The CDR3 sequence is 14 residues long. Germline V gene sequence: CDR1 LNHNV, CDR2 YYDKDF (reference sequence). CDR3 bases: TGTGCCACCAGCAGAGATCAGCCCACAGATACGCAGTATTTT. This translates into CATSRDQPTDTQYF. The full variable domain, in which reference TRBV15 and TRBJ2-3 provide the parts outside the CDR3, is DAMVIQNPRYQVTQFGKPVTLSCSQTLNHNVMYWYQQKSSQAPKLLFHYYDKDFNNEADTPDNFQSRRPNTSFCFLDIRSPGLGDTAMYLCATSRDQPTDTQYFGPGTRLTVL.

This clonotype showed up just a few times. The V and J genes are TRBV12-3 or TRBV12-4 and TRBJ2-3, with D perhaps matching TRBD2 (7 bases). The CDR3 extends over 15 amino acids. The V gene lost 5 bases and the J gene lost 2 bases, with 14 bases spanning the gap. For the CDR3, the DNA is TGTGCCAGCAGTGGGGGGGCGGGGATCACAGATACGCAGTATTTT. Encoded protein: CASSGGAGITDTQYF.

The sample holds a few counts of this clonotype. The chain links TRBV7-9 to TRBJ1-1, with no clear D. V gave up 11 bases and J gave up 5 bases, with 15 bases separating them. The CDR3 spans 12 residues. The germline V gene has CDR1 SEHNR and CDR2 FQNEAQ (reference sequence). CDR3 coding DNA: TGTGCCGGGGAGCGCGGCCGAACTGAAGCTTTCTTT. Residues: CAGERGRTEAFF.

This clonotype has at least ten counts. In DNA form, the CDR3 reads TGCGCCAGCAGCCCGGCGGACAGGGAGGACACTGAAGCTTTCTTT. This translates into CASSPADREDTEAFF. This rearrangement joins TRBV5-1 to TRBJ1-1, with TRBD1 matching 8 bases. The CDR3 length is 15 residues. Trimming at V came to 4 bases and at J to 3 bases, leaving 8 bases not matched to a gene. Germline V gives CDR1 SGHRS, CDR2 YFSETQ.

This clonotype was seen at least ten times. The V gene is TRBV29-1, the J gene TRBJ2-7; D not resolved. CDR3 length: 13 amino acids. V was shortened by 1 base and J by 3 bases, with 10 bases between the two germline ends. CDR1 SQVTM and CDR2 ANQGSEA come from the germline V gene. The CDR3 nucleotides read TGCAGCGTTGAAGGTCAGGTCGGCTACGAGCAGTACTTC. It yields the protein CSVEGQVGYEQYF.

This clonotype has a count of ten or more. CDR3 in amino acids: CATSSENSDRGNTDTQYF. The DNA for the CDR3 is TGTGCCACCAGCAGTGAAAACTCTGACAGGGGGAACACAGATACGCAGTATTTT. The chain employs TRBV15 and TRBJ2-3, with 9 bases lining up with TRBD1. V shed 3 bases and J 2 bases; nucleotides not matched to a gene: 12. Germline V gene sequence: CDR1 LNHNV, CDR2 YYDKDF (reference sequence). The CDR3 is made up of 18 amino acids.

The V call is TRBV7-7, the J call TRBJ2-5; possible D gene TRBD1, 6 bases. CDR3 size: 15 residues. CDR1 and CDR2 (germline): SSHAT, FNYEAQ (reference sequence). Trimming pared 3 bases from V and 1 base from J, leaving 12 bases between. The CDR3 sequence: CASSFYPDSQETQYF. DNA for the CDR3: TGTGCCAGCAGCTTCTATCCGGACAGCCAAGAGACCCAGTACTTC.

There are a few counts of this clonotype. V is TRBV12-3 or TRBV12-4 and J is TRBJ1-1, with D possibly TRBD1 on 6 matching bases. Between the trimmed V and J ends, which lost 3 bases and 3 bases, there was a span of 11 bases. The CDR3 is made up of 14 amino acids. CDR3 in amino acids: CASSFQGMDTEAFF. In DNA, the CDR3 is TGTGCCAGCAGTTTTCAGGGGATGGACACTGAAGCTTTCTTT.

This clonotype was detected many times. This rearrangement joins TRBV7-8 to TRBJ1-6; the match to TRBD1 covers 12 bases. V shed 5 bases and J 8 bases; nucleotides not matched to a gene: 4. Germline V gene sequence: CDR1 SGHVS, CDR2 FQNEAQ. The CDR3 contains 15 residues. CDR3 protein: CASSMGQGAYSPLHF. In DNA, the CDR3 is TGTGCCAGCAGCATGGGACAGGGGGCATATTCACCCCTCCACTTT.

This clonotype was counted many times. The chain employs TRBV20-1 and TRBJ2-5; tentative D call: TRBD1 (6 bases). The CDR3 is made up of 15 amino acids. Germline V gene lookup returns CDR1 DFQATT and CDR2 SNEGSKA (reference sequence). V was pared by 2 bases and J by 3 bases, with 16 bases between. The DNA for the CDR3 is TGCAGTGCTAGAACAGGGACCCCTTTCAAAGAGACCCAGTACTTC. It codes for CSARTGTPFKETQYF.

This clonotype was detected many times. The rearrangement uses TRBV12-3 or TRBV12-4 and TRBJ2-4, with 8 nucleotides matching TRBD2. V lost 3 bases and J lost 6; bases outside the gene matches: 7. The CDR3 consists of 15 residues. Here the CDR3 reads CASSLTGGQGNIQYF. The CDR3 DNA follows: TGTGCCAGCAGTTTGACGGGGGGGCAGGGAAACATTCAGTACTTC.

This CDR3 reads CASSLSGVRLYEQYV. CDR3 sequence (DNA): TGTGCCAGCAGCTTGAGTGGGGTGCGTCTCTACGAGCAGTACGTC. The chain couples TRBV13 to TRBJ2-7; D gene uncertain. This CDR3 is 15 amino acids long. The germline CDR1 and CDR2 sequences are PRHDT and FYEKMQ (reference sequence). Trimming stripped 3 bases from V and 3 bases from J, with 15 bases between.

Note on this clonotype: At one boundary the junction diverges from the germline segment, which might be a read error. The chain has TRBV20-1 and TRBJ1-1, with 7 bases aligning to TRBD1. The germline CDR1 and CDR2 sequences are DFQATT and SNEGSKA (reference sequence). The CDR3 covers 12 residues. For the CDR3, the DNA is TGCAGTACTAGCAGGGGGTACACTGAAGCTTTCTTT. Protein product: CSTSRGYTEAFF.

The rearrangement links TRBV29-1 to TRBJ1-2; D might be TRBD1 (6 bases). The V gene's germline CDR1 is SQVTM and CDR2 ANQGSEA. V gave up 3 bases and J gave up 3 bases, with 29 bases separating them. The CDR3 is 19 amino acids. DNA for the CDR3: TGCAGCGTTGATCTCAATCCCAGAGGTGAACAGGGTGCCTACTATGGCTACACCTTC. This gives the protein CSVDLNPRGEQGAYYGYTF.

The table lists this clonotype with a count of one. CDR3 sequence reads: CASSFGLAGATGELFF. The CDR3 DNA follows: TGTGCCAGCAGCTTCGGACTAGCGGGGGCCACCGGGGAGCTGTTTTTT. The chain is built from TRBV5-5 and TRBJ2-2; 13 nucleotides line up with TRBD2. The junction had 2 bases not matched to a gene; V was cut back by 2 bases and J by 4 bases. The CDR3 length is 16 residues. Germline V gene sequence: CDR1 SGHKS, CDR2 YYEKEE (reference sequence).

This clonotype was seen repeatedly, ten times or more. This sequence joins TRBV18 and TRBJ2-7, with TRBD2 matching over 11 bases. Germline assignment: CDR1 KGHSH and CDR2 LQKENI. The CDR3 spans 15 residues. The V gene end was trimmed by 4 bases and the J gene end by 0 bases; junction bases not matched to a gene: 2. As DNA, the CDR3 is TGTGCCAGCTCACGGACTAGCGGGTACTCCTACGAGCAGTACTTC. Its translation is CASSRTSGYSYEQYF.

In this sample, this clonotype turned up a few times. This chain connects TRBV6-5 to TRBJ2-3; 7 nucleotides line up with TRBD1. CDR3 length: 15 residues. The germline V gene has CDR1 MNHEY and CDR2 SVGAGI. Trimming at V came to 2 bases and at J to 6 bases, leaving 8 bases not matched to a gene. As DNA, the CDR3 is TGTGCCAGCAGTTACCGCCTCAGGGGGTCTGATACGCAGTATTTT. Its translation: CASSYRLRGSDTQYF.